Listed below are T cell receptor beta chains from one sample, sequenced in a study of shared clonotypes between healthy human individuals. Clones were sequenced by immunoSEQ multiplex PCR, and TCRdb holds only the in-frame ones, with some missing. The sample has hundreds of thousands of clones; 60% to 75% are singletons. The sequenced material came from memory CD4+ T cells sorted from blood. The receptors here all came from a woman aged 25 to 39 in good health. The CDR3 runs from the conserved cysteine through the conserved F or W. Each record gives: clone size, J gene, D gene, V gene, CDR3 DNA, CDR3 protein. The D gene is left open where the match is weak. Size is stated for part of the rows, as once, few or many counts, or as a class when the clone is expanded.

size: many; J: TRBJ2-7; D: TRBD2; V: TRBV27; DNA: TGTGCCAGCAGTTTAAAGGCCCCACTAGCGGGCAATACTCGGATCGAGCAGTACTTC; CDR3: CASSLKAPLAGNTRIEQYF
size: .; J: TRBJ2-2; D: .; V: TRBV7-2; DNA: TGTGCCAGCAGCTTAACGAAGAACACCGGGGAGCTGTTTTTT; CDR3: CASSLTKNTGELFF
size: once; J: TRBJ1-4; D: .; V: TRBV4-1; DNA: TGCGCCAGCAGCCAATTAAGGCTGACTAATGAAAAACTGTTTTTT; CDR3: CASSQLRLTNEKLFF
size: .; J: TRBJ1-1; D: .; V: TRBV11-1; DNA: TGTGCCAGCACCACGTTACAGGGGAACACTGAAGCTTTCTTT; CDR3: CASTTLQGNTEAFF
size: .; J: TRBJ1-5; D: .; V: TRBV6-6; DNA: TGTGCCACCTTCCGGGGGGAGGTCGGTCAGCCCCAGCATTTT; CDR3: CATFRGEVGQPQHF
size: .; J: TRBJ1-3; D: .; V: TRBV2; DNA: TGTGCCAGCAGTGCTCCGGGGCCCCTCTCTGGAAACACCATATATTTT; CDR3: CASSAPGPLSGNTIYF
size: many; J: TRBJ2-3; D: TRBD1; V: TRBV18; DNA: TGTGCCAGCTCACCGAGACAAGGCGCCGGACAGGGAGTGTCAGATACGCAGTATTTT; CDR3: CASSPRQGAGQGVSDTQYF
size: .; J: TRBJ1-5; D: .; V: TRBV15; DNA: TGTGCCACCAGCAGAGATGCTTCGTGGCCCCAGCATTTT; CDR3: CATSRDASWPQHF
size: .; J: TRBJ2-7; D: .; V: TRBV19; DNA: TGTGCCAGTAGTAAACTCGGTGGCGGGGACTACGAGCAGTACTTC; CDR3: CASSKLGGGDYEQYF
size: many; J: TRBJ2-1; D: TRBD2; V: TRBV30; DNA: TGTGCCTGGAGGGGGGGGACTTACAATGAGCAGTTCTTC; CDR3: CAWRGGTYNEQFF
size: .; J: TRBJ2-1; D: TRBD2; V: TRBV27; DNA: TGTGCCAGCAGTAAACTAGCGGGGGCTTACAATGAGCAGTTCTTC; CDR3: CASSKLAGAYNEQFF
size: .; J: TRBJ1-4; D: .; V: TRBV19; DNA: TGTGCCAGTACGGGGGTGCTTAATGAAAAACTGTTTTTT; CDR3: CASTGVLNEKLFF
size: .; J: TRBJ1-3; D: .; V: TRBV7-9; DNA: TGTGCCAGCAGCTTAGAAGCGCGGGTCTCTGGAAACACCATATATTTT; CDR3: CASSLEARVSGNTIYF
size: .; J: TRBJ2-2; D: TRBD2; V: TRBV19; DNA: TGTGCCAGTAGCCCGCGGGAGGGCCTCAACGGGGAGCTGTTTTTT; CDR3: CASSPREGLNGELFF
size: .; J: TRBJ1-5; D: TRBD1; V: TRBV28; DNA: TGTGCCAGCAGTACACCGGGACAGACTTTAGGGCATTTT; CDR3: CASSTPGQTLGHF
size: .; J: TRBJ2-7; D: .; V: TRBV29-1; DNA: TGCAGCGTCTCCGGGCGGGACAACTCCTACGAGCAGTACTTC; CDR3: CSVSGRDNSYEQYF
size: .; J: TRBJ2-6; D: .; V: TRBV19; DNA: TGTGCCAGTAGTTTCGGGGAAAGCTCTGGGGCCAACGTCCTGACTTTC; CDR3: CASSFGESSGANVLTF
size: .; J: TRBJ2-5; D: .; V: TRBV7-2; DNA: TGTGCCAGCAGTTCCGACTTTGGCGAGACCCAGTACTTC; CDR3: CASSSDFGETQYF
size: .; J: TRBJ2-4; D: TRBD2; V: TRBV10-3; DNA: TGTGCCATCAGTGCCTCCGGGCTAGCGGGAGGGACTAAAAACATTCAGTACTTC; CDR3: CAISASGLAGGTKNIQYF
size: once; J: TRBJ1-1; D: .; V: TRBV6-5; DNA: TGTGCCAGCAGTCAGAACTGGGGGGCTAACACTGAAGCTTTCTTT; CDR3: CASSQNWGANTEAFF
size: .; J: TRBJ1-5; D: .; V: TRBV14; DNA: TGTGCCAGCAGCCAAAAGGAGGGGCAGCCCCAGCATTTT; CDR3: CASSQKEGQPQHF
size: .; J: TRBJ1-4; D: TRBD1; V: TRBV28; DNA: TGTGCCAGCACCCCTCAGGGGGGTGTCGGTACTGAAAAACTGTTTTTT; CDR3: CASTPQGGVGTEKLFF